Listed here are 4 T cell receptor beta chains from one sample, sequenced in a study of human T cells and chemical hapten exposure. TCRdb reanalysed the RACE reads using MiXCR and keeps one entry per CDR3 protein. Here the sample spans roughly 100,000 distinct CDR3 sequences, around 35% being singletons. Time point specified: patch test 3, about 24 weeks after DPC sensitization. Treatment: therapeutic diphenylcyclopropenone sensitization with weekly scalp DPC. The sequenced sample was whole blood, obtained in connection with sensitization to the hapten diphenylcyclopropenone (DPC). The receptor source for this set is a man in his forties or fifties with alopecia areata. Some clones in this sample may be carry-over from other donors' samples.

This clonotype has more than one count but fewer than ten. The J gene is TRBJ2-6, the V gene TRBV9; the match to TRBD1 covers 8 bases. This CDR3 spans 18 amino acids. Looked up from germline, CDR1 is SGDLS and CDR2 is YYNGEE. V lost 7 bases, J lost 1 base, and 13 bases stayed unmatched. The CDR3: CASGAHRGSPSGANVLTF. The CDR3 bases are TGTGCCAGCGGGGCGCACAGGGGGAGTCCGTCTGGGGCCAACGTCCTGACTTTC.

The chain combines TRBV6-2 or TRBV6-3 with TRBJ2-7; D ambiguous. The germline gives CDR1 MNHEY, CDR2 SVGEGT. V was pared by 2 bases and J by 4 bases, with 15 bases between. The CDR3 is 15 amino acids. The CDR3 loop is CASSYGPVRPYEQYV. CDR3 bases: TGTGCCAGCAGTTACGGTCCTGTCCGCCCTTACGAGCAGTACGTC.

This chain joins TRBV12-3 or TRBV12-4 and TRBJ1-5; D not resolved. This CDR3 contains 12 residues. With 3 bases removed from V and 6 bases from J, the gap between germline ends came to 6 bases. In DNA, the CDR3 is TGTGCCAGCAGTTTCTCCCGTCAGCCCCAGCATTTT. This sequence encodes CASSFSRQPQHF.

Details on this clonotype: A read error may produce the germline difference seen at one junction end. The chain uses TRBV6-5 and TRBJ1-4; D call uncertain. The CDR3 extends over 15 amino acids. Germline values: CDR1 MNHEY, CDR2 SVGAGI. The CDR3 protein is CASSTHAGASEQLFF. The CDR3 DNA reads as TGTGCCAGCAGTACACACGCAGGAGCCAGTGAACAACTGTTTTTT.